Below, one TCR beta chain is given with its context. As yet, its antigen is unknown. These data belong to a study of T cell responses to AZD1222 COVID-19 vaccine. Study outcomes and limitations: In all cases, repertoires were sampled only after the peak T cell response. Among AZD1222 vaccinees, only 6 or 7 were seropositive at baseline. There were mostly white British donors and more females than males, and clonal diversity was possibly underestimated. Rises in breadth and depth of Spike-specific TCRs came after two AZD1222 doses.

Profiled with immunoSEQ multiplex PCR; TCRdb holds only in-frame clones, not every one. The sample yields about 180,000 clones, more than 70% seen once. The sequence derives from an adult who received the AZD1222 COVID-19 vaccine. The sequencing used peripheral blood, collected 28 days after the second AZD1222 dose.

CDR3 coding DNA: TGTGCCAGCAGTTTATCGGACAGGCCCACAGATACGCAGTATTTT. This gives the protein CASSLSDRPTDTQYF. The V and J genes are TRBV28 and TRBJ2-3; TRBD1 agrees at 7 bases. CDR1 is MDHEN, CDR2 SYDVKM, per germline. With V trimmed by 1 base and J by 2 bases, 3 bases remained unmatched. The CDR3 extends over 15 amino acids.